The 18 T cell receptor beta chains reported below all come from one sample, sequenced in a study of shared T cell receptors in the human thymus. The method was immunoSEQ multiplex PCR; TCRdb's version includes in-frame clones alone and lacks a portion of them. The sample lists 700,000 to 750,000 clones, 80% to 90% seen once, with 0.0095% to 0.011% in the top ten. These data also featured in a second study, about human thymus T cells.

Sequencing was performed on thymocytes. The receptor set was obtained from a girl less than two years old with a congenital heart defect.

The chain joins TRBV7-2 to TRBJ1-6; D is possibly TRBD1 (6 bases). Germline V gene data show CDR1 as SGHTA and CDR2 as FQGNSA. Trimming pared 4 bases from V and 3 bases from J, leaving 10 bases between. The CDR3 runs 15 residues. CDR3 nucleotide sequence: TGTGCCAGCAGCTATAACAGGGACTATAATTCACCCCTCCACTTT. Encoded protein: CASSYNRDYNSPLHF.

V gene TRBV4-1 combines with J gene TRBJ2-2; D gene ambiguous. V was trimmed by 5 bases and J by 6 bases, leaving 7 bases between them. Germline V gene sequence: CDR1 MGHRA, CDR2 YSYEKL. The CDR3 length is 12 residues. CDR3 nucleotide sequence: TGCGCCAGCAGCGGCCCAGCCGGGGAGCTGTTTTTT. Translated: CASSGPAGELFF.

This clone was counted between two and nine times. The chain uses TRBV7-6 and TRBJ2-7; 7 bases align to TRBD1. Germline CDR1 and CDR2: SGHVS and FNYEAQ. The CDR3 has 13 amino acids. The V and J ends lost 5 bases and 3 bases, in that order; junction bases with no gene match: 4. The CDR3 loop reads CASSKGQNYEQYF. The DNA of the CDR3 is TGTGCCAGCAGCAAGGGACAGAACTACGAGCAGTACTTC.

The genes are TRBV12-5 and TRBJ1-1; no firm D call. The CDR3 contains 13 residues. Germline V lookup: CDR1 LGHNT, CDR2 FRNRAP. The CDR3 region is CASPEPEVTEAFF. The CDR3 DNA sequence: TGTGCGAGCCCGGAGCCCGAGGTGACTGAAGCTTTCTTT.

The chain has TRBV23-1 and TRBJ2-1, with D uncertain. TRBV23-1 is an ORF, and what it does is uncertain. The CDR3 contains 14 residues. Trimming took 11 bases from V and 3 from J, leaving 17 bases between them. This CDR3 reads CAENDLPGYNEQFF. The CDR3 DNA reads as TGCGCCGAAAACGACCTACCGGGCTACAATGAGCAGTTCTTC.

The sample holds a few counts of this clone. The CDR3 here is CASSRTEGGVNTEAFF. CDR3 nucleotide sequence: TGTGCCAGCAGCCGGACGGAGGGAGGAGTGAACACTGAAGCTTTCTTT. The chain couples TRBV5-4 to TRBJ1-1; D remains unclear. Germline V gene lookup returns CDR1 SGHNT and CDR2 YYREEE (reference sequence). This CDR3 is 16 amino acids long. V gave up 4 bases and J gave up 0 bases, with 16 bases separating them.

This clone showed up just once. The chain is built from TRBV28 and TRBJ1-6; possibly TRBD1 for D (6 bases). This CDR3 has 15 amino acids. Between the trimmed V and J ends, which lost 7 bases and 10 bases, there was a span of 20 bases. Germline CDR1 reads MDHEN; CDR2 reads SYDVKM. CDR3 sequence (DNA): TGTGCCAGCAAACCTGACAGGTCTCGAAGATCACCCCTCCACTTT. Translated: CASKPDRSRRSPLHF.

The count of this clone is one. The gene calls are TRBV19 and TRBJ1-1; TRBD1 matches at 8 bases. The CDR3 runs to 19 residues. Germline loops: CDR1 LNHDA, CDR2 SQIVND (reference sequence). With V trimmed by 3 bases and J by 0 bases, 15 bases remained unmatched. The CDR3 DNA is TGTGCCAGTAGTATTTTCAAAGTAGACAGGGGTGTATTGAACACTGAAGCTTTCTTT. Translation gives CASSIFKVDRGVLNTEAFF.

The DNA of the CDR3 is TGTGCCAGCTCACCACCCCGGGACAGGCTGGGGAACACTGAAGCTTTCTTT. It specifies CASSPPRDRLGNTEAFF. The genes are TRBV18 and TRBJ1-1, with 8 bases fitting TRBD1. Germline lookup yields CDR1 KGHSH and CDR2 LQKENI. CDR3 length equals 17 residues. V trimming: 0 bases; J trimming: 1 base; junction bases outside the gene matches: 7.

This chain connects TRBV29-1 to TRBJ1-3; TRBD1 matches at 7 bases. Germline loops: CDR1 SQVTM, CDR2 ANQGSEA. This CDR3 spans 14 amino acids. Germline trimming cut 3 bases from V and 0 bases from J; bases unmatched to any gene: 2. This CDR3 is CSVDSGGSGNTIYF. The DNA of the CDR3 is TGCAGCGTTGACTCAGGGGGCTCTGGAAACACCATATATTTT.

The sample holds a few counts of this clone. The CDR3 bases are TGTGCCAGTAGTGATACAGGGGCGGGCCCCAGGGGCTACACCTTC. Protein: CASSDTGAGPRGYTF. The chain links TRBV19 to TRBJ1-2, with 7 bases aligning to TRBD1. The CDR3 spans 15 residues. Trimming removed 5 bases from V and 8 bases from J; junction bases left unmatched: 14. The germline V gene encodes CDR1 LNHDA and CDR2 SQIVND (reference sequence).

Of note for this clone: The sample holds other DNA sequences that translate to the same CDR3. In nucleotides, the CDR3 is TGTGCCAGCAGTTACTCGACAGGCAACTATGGCTACACCTTC. Protein product: CASSYSTGNYGYTF. The J gene is TRBJ1-2, the V gene TRBV6-5; perhaps TRBD1 as D (6 bases). This CDR3 has 14 residues. Germline V CDR1 and CDR2: MNHEY, SVGAGI. V gave up 0 bases and J gave up 2 bases, with 7 bases separating them.

The CDR3 nucleotides are TGTGCCTGGAGCGCGGGACAGGGGGGCTACACCTTC. Encoded protein: CAWSAGQGGYTF. The V and J genes are TRBV30 and TRBJ1-2; 10 bases line up with TRBD1. Germline V gene sequence: CDR1 GTSNPN, CDR2 SVGIG (reference sequence). The CDR3 runs to 12 residues. The V gene end was trimmed by 3 bases and the J gene end by 8 bases; junction bases not matched to a gene: 3.

V and J are TRBV19 and TRBJ1-2; 9 nucleotides align to TRBD1. The V segment lost 6 bases and the J segment 4 bases; nucleotides outside the gene matches: 6. Per germline, CDR1 LNHDA and CDR2 SQIVND (reference sequence). This CDR3 has 14 residues. The CDR3 sequence is CASSRDRVIYGYTF. The CDR3 DNA sequence: TGTGCCAGTAGCCGGGACAGGGTCATCTATGGCTACACCTTC. The variable domain in full, completed from reference TRBV19 and TRBJ1-2, reads DGGITQSPKYLFRKEGQNVTLSCEQNLNHDAMYWYRQDPGQGLRLIYYSQIVNDFQKGDIAEGYSVSREKKESFPLTVTSAQKNPTAFYLCASSRDRVIYGYTFGSGTRLTVV.

The rearrangement uses TRBV1 and TRBJ2-5; the table's D call, TRBD2, has no DNA check behind it. TRBV1 is a listed pseudogene. The CDR3 loop spans 20 amino acids. The CDR3 DNA reads as TGCACCAGCAGCCAGGGGTTCTCTAGCGGGGCGTCCAAATTCGAAGAGACCCAGTACTTC. Protein: CTSSQGFSSGASKFEETQYF.

The rearrangement joins TRBV23-1 to TRBJ2-6, with a possible D match to TRBD2 (7 bases). TRBV23-1 is classed as an ORF, of uncertain function. Trimming left V 4 bases short and J 0 bases short, with 28 bases between. This CDR3 spans 22 amino acids. The CDR3 loop is CASSLPGAVVWGGPSGANVLTF. CDR3 coding DNA: TGCGCCAGCAGTCTCCCGGGAGCCGTGGTCTGGGGGGGCCCCTCTGGGGCCAACGTCCTGACTTTC.

This rearrangement joins TRBV5-8 to TRBJ1-2, with D perhaps TRBD1 (5 bases). V lost 2 bases and J lost 0, with 17 bases in between. CDR1 is SGHTS, CDR2 YDEGEE, per germline. The CDR3 totals 17 residues. The CDR3 bases are TGTGCCAGCAGCTTCTCCGTCAGGGCCGCAGCTAACTATGGCTACACCTTC. It yields the protein CASSFSVRAAANYGYTF.

Written as DNA, the CDR3 is TGTGCCAGCAATACACGACAGGGGGCGAACACCGGGGAGCTGTTTTTT. Its translation is CASNTRQGANTGELFF. The chain recombines TRBV2 with TRBJ2-2; 9 nucleotides agree with TRBD1. This CDR3 is 16 amino acids long. Per germline, CDR1 SNHLY and CDR2 FYNNEI. The ends lost 7 bases at V and 0 bases at J; junction bases unmatched: 6.